These 15 T cell receptor beta chains were all obtained from the same sample, sequenced in a study of T cells in women clearing cervical HPV infection. Clones were read by immunoSEQ multiplex PCR, and TCRdb kept only the in-frame ones, dropping some. The specimen's table records fewer than 50,000 clones. Sequencing was performed on blood buffy coat. These receptors were obtained from a woman between 18 and 69 years old with a cervical HPV16 infection that either progressed to CIN3+ or cleared (not recorded which).

As regards this clone: The DNA ends 3 residues before the CDR3 does, and the rest of the CDR3 is filled in from the germline J gene. The rearrangement links TRBV7-9 to TRBJ2-7; TRBD1 matches 8 bases. The V segment lost 6 bases and the J segment 3 bases; nucleotides outside the gene matches: 4. CDR1 and CDR2 from the germline V gene are SEHNR and FQNEAQ (reference sequence). The CDR3 runs to 13 residues. The part of the CDR3 DNA that was read is TGTGCCAGCAGATTCGACAGGGGCTACGAG. Its protein product is CASRFDRGYE. The full CDR3 protein is CASRFDRGYEQYF. Looking up the rest from reference TRBV7-9 and TRBJ2-7 gives the full variable domain: DTGVSQNPRHKITKRGQNVTFRCDPISEHNRLYWYRQTLGQGPEFLTYFQNEAQLEKSRLLSDRFSAERPKGSFSTLEIQRTEQGDSAMYLCASRFDRGYEQYFGPGTRLTVT.

Concerning this clone itself: The read terminates 3 residues ahead of where the CDR3 ends, so the germline J gene completes it. This sample also contains other DNA sequences that code for the same CDR3. This chain joins TRBV5-4 and TRBJ1-5, with D hard to call. The CDR3 runs to 13 residues. With 2 bases removed from V and 1 base from J, the gap between germline ends came to 4 bases. The V gene's germline CDR1 is SGHNT and CDR2 YYREEE (reference sequence). The part of the CDR3 DNA that was read is TGTGCCAGCAGCTTTGGCAGCAATCAGCCC. Protein: CASSFGSNQP. The whole CDR3 sequence is CASSFGSNQPQHF.

With regard to this clone: Read data end 3 residues before the CDR3 end; the end is taken from the germline J gene. The chain recombines TRBV7-9 with TRBJ1-2; 8 positions agree with TRBD1. This CDR3 comprises 13 residues. V shed 6 bases and J 6 bases; nucleotides not matched to a gene: 6. The germline V gene has CDR1 SEHNR and CDR2 FQNEAQ (reference sequence). CDR3 region: CASSFGQGHGYTF. CDR3 DNA (partial): TGTGCCAGCAGTTTCGGACAGGGCCATGGC. Using reference TRBV7-9 and TRBJ1-2 for the parts outside the CDR3, the full variable domain is DTGVSQNPRHKITKRGQNVTFRCDPISEHNRLYWYRQTLGQGPEFLTYFQNEAQLEKSRLLSDRFSAERPKGSFSTLEIQRTEQGDSAMYLCASSFGQGHGYTFGSGTRLTVV.

On this clone itself: With the read ending 3 residues before the CDR3 end, the germline J gene is used to fill in that end. The chain links TRBV5-1 to TRBJ1-2; D unclear. Germline values: CDR1 SGHRS, CDR2 YFSETQ. V dropped 0 bases and J dropped 3 bases, with 6 bases sitting between them. The CDR3 covers 13 residues. CDR3 residues: CASSLDRYYGYTF. CDR3 DNA (partial): TGCGCCAGCAGCTTGGACAGATACTATGGC.

In the case of this clone: Read sequence stops 3 residues before the CDR3 end, and the germline J gene provides the missing end. This rearrangement joins TRBV2 to TRBJ2-6; 9 bases match TRBD1. This CDR3 is built from 15 residues. The ends lost 6 bases at V and 3 bases at J; junction bases unmatched: 3. Per the germline V gene, CDR1 is SNHLY and CDR2 is FYNNEI. The CDR3 region is CASRDRGLGANVLTF. The sequenced CDR3 bases are TGTGCCAGCAGGGACAGGGGTCTTGGGGCCAACGTC.

A word on this clone: From the germline J gene comes the end of the CDR3, since the read stops 3 residues before it. The J gene is TRBJ1-5, the V gene TRBV6-1, with TRBD1 as a possible D gene (5 bases). V was clipped by 5 bases and J by 0 bases, with 11 bases between them. The germline gives CDR1 MNHNS, CDR2 SASEGT. This CDR3 spans 15 amino acids. The sequenced CDR3 bases are TGTGCCAGCAGTCAAGACAGCCATAGCAATCAGCCC. Its translation is CASSQDSHSNQP. The CDR3 reads in full as CASSQDSHSNQPQHF.

A remark on this clone: The read gets to within 3 residues of the CDR3 end, and the germline J gene fills in the rest. The chain combines TRBV2 with TRBJ2-7; TRBD1 agrees at 10 bases. The germline V gene encodes CDR1 SNHLY and CDR2 FYNNEI. This CDR3 is built from 15 residues. V gave up 6 bases and J gave up 2 bases; unmatched junction bases: 7. The DNA read from the CDR3 is TGTGCCAGCAGGGAACCGGGACAGGGGACCTACGAG. It specifies CASREPGQGTYE. The whole CDR3 is CASREPGQGTYEQYF.

Note on this clone: The observed sequence ends 3 residues before the CDR3 terminus, with the missing tail filled in from the germline J gene. The chain joins TRBV5-6 to TRBJ2-1; TRBD1 agrees at 12 bases. CDR3 size: 15 residues. The germline V gene has CDR1 SGHDT and CDR2 YYEEEE. The trim removed 0 bases at V and 6 bases at J, leaving 1 base unmatched. The CDR3 DNA, read in part, is TGTGCCAGCAGCTTGGGGGACAGGGGGCTCAATGAG. Protein product: CASSLGDRGLNE. The full CDR3 reads CASSLGDRGLNEQFF.

Comment on this clone: The CDR3 end is not reached by the read, which stops 3 residues before it; the germline J gene fills it in. This chain uses TRBV2 with TRBJ2-3; 15 bases agree with TRBD2. Germline V gene lookup returns CDR1 SNHLY and CDR2 FYNNEI. V shed 5 bases and J 6 bases; nucleotides not matched to a gene: 6. The CDR3 runs to 16 residues. The sequenced part of the CDR3 DNA is TGTGCCAGCAGTTCCGGGACTAGCGGGAGGCGGGATACG. Its translation is CASSSGTSGRRDT. In full, the CDR3 reads CASSSGTSGRRDTQYF.

As concerns this clone: The CDR3 extends 3 residues past the end of the read, so its final part is completed from the germline J gene. Other DNA sequences in this specimen translate into the identical CDR3. The chain combines TRBV28 with TRBJ1-4; D is perhaps TRBD1 (5 bases). The CDR3 is 14 amino acids. Germline assignment: CDR1 MDHEN and CDR2 SYDVKM. Deletions cut 2 bases from V and 8 bases from J, with 12 bases between. CDR3 amino acids: CASSLDQGPEKLFF. The covered CDR3 bases are TGTGCCAGCAGTTTAGATCAGGGCCCGGAAAAA.

The covered CDR3 bases are TGTGCCAGCAGCGCCCAGGGGGCCGGGTCACCC. It translates to CASSAQGAGSP. The complete CDR3 protein is CASSAQGAGSPLHF. The genes are TRBV5-4 and TRBJ1-6; TRBD1 matches 8 bases. The read ends 3 residues shy of where the CDR3 ends; the end is completed using the germline J gene. The CDR3 runs 14 residues. Germline V gives CDR1 SGHNT, CDR2 YYREEE (reference sequence). The J segment lost 10 bases and the V segment lost 4 bases, leaving 7 bases of the junction unmatched.

As for this clone: The CDR3 is cut off 3 residues early in the read; its end comes from the germline J gene. The V and J genes are TRBV6-1 and TRBJ1-2, with D unresolved. This CDR3 is 13 amino acids long. Germline lookup yields CDR1 MNHNS and CDR2 SASEGT. V dropped 4 bases and J dropped 7 bases, with 13 bases sitting between them. CDR3 residues: CASSGEGKGGYTF. The DNA read from the CDR3 is TGTGCCAGCAGTGGAGAGGGTAAGGGTGGC.

A remark on this clone: The read falls 3 residues short of the CDR3 end, and the missing part is taken from the germline J gene. The chain is built from TRBV2 and TRBJ2-3; TRBD1 matches 7 bases. The CDR3 is 14 amino acids. With V trimmed by 5 bases and J by 4 bases, 6 bases remained unmatched. Germline CDR1 SNHLY, CDR2 FYNNEI. The CDR3 is CASSRSGGADTQYF. The CDR3 bases that were read are TGTGCCAGCAGTCGGTCAGGGGGTGCAGATACG.

Notes on this clone: The read gets to within 3 residues of the CDR3 end, and the germline J gene fills in the rest. The genes are TRBV28 and TRBJ2-1, with TRBD1 as a possible D gene (5 bases). CDR3 length equals 12 residues. Trimming cost V 5 bases and J 9 bases, with 11 bases left between them. Germline loops: CDR1 MDHEN, CDR2 SYDVKM. The sequenced CDR3 bases are TGTGCCAGCAGTGCATCCAGGGTTGAG. It translates to CASSASRVE. In full, the CDR3 is CASSASRVEQFF.

In regard to this clone: With the read ending 3 residues before the CDR3 end, the germline J gene is used to fill in that end. The gene calls are TRBV18 and TRBJ1-2; D may be TRBD1 (5 bases). Looked up from germline, CDR1 is KGHSH and CDR2 is LQKENI. The CDR3 length is 14 residues. The V and J ends lost 3 bases and 3 bases respectively, with 11 bases between them. CDR3 DNA, as far as it was read: TGTGCCAGCTCACCCCGGGGGGAATACTATGGC. As protein: CASSPRGEYYG. The complete CDR3 protein is CASSPRGEYYGYTF.